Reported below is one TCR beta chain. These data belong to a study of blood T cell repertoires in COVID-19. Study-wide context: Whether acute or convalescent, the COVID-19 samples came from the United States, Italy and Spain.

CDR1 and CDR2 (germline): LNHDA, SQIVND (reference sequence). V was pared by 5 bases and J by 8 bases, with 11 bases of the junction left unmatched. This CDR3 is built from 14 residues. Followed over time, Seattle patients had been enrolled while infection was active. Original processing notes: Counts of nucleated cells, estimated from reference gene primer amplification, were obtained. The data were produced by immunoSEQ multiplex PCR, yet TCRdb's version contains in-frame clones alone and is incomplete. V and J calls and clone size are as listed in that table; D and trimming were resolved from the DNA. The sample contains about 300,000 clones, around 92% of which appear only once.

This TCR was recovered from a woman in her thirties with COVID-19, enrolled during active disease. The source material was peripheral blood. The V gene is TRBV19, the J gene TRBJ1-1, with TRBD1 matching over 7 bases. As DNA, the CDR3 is TGTGCCAGTAGTCTATACCGGGACAGAGGAGAAGCTTTCTTT. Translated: CASSLYRDRGEAFF.